The rows below give T cell receptor beta chains drawn from one sample of a study of blood T cell repertoires in COVID-19. The repertoire was sequenced with immunoSEQ multiplex PCR; TCRdb's copy has only in-frame clones and lacks some. The sample shows some 19,000 clones, 80% of them seen only once. The sequencing input was peripheral blood. The receptor set was obtained from a man older than 75 with acute or convalescent COVID-19. The CDR3 runs from the conserved cysteine through the conserved F or W. D genes are given only for firm matches. A row's size may be missing; if present it is once, few, many or a size class.

-,TRBV4-1,TRBJ1-5,-,CASSRGGFFSNQPQHF,TGCGCCAGCAGCCGTGGGGGGTTCTTTAGCAATCAGCCCCAGCATTTT
TRBD1,TRBV27,TRBJ1-4,-,CASSLLGTENEKLFF,TGTGCCAGCAGTTTATTAGGGACAGAAAATGAAAAACTGTTTTTT
TRBD1,TRBV7-2,TRBJ1-2,-,CASSTTGVKYGYTF,TGTGCCAGCAGCACGACAGGGGTAAAGTATGGCTACACCTTC
TRBD2,TRBV11-3,TRBJ2-1,-,CASSFSSGGAYEQFF,TGTGCCAGCAGCTTCTCTAGCGGGGGGGCTTATGAGCAGTTCTTC
-,TRBV11-2,TRBJ2-3,-,CASSYNQGRGTDTQYF,TGTGCCAGCAGCTACAATCAGGGGCGCGGCACAGATACGCAGTATTTT
TRBD1,TRBV10-3,TRBJ1-1,-,CAIRTTGAEAFF,TGTGCCATCAGAACTACAGGGGCTGAAGCTTTCTTT
TRBD1,TRBV9,TRBJ1-2,-,CASSGLGQGNGYTF,TGTGCCAGCAGCGGACTGGGACAGGGAAATGGCTACACCTTC
-,TRBV18,TRBJ2-5,-,CASSLTVQETQYF,TGTGCCAGCTCGCTGACAGTACAAGAGACCCAGTACTTC
-,TRBV30,TRBJ1-1,-,CAWSRRLTNTEAFF,TGTGCCTGGAGCCGGAGACTAACTAACACTGAAGCTTTCTTT
TRBD1,TRBV7-3,TRBJ1-2,-,CASSPGQGGGGYTF,TGTGCCAGCAGCCCAGGACAGGGTGGGGGTGGCTACACCTTC
TRBD2,TRBV6-2/TRBV6-3,TRBJ2-5,once,CASSWGGRETQYF,TGTGCCAGCAGTTGGGGCGGGAGAGAGACCCAGTACTTC